This T cell receptor (beta chain) appears in the sequencing data of a study of blood T cells in healthy people across ages. Regarding this clonotype: Its antigen is not identified.

Study-wide points: Older age coincided with a roughly linear decline in TCR beta diversity per million T cells.

The second PCR ran 7 to 11 cycles with a sample-barcoded 5' primer and J-beta primers. Template switching added a 12-random-nucleotide identifier to every cDNA molecule. One entry per CDR3 protein, called by TCRdb with MiXCR from the 5' RACE reads. The table has 1.5 million to 2 million distinct CDR3 sequences, 40% to 55% seen once. Peripheral blood, about 9.4 milliliters per donor, was collected. Sequencing input: blood. The TCR originated in a woman aged 40 to 49 in good health.

The CDR3 reads CASGLTGIMNQPQHF. The CDR3 DNA reads TGTGCCAGCGGGTTGACAGGTATTATGAATCAGCCCCAGCATTTT. V is TRBV27 and J is TRBJ1-5, with D possibly TRBD1 on 6 matching bases. V lost 8 bases and J lost 4, with 18 bases in between. Germline assignment: CDR1 MNHEY and CDR2 SMNVEV (reference sequence). The CDR3 is 15 amino acids.